Included here is one T cell receptor beta chain sequence, with context. Its antigen is not yet known. No base qualities exist here, and no much larger clone lies one base off it. This record belongs to a study of cytomegalovirus exposure and HLA in healthy donors (dated 2017 in TCRdb). Notes on the research overall: According to a later analysis, the 100 to 150 validation repertoires were produced on the same platform as the approximately 620 repertoires of the first cohort. The study aimed to test whether cataloging public T cell receptors could reveal signatures of past pathogen exposure. A separate validation cohort of 100 to 150 different subjects was used in addition to the approximately 670-subject first cohort. To predict cytomegalovirus infection status, the study brought together high-throughput TCR immunosequencing, statistical association of individual TCRs with disease status, and machine learning. Paper-wide results and their limitations: Cytomegalovirus status was reported to be diagnosed by the classifier with high specificity and sensitivity in both the original and validation cohorts. The authors suggested that the approach could potentially be extended to other disease states and immunological phenotypes. In the study, some 160 TCR beta chains were listed as associated with cytomegalovirus. In vitro tests confirmed that a few of the cytomegalovirus-associated TCR beta chains recognize cytomegalovirus antigens. All 120 repertoires were used to score co-occurrence in the validation cohort in a later analysis, because that analysis had no HLA typing for the cohort. A later analysis found that TCRs clustered in the first cohort also tended to co-occur in the roughly 120 validation repertoires, with 94% of cluster scores above 0. While some public TCRs were present in many individuals, most TCR sequences turned up only very rarely across donors.

For CDR1 and CDR2, the germline V gene (reference sequence) lists SEHNR and FQNEAQ. Inclusive of the bounding cysteine and phenylalanine, the CDR3 is 15 residues long. Kept here is only the CDR3 DNA, which spans 45 bases and is read in frame from base 1. The germline ends are 14 bases apart after V is trimmed by 5 bases and J by 4 bases. The donors belonged to the validation cohort of about 120 subjects, which was separate from the roughly 700-subject first cohort. The receptor library was made with the immunoSEQ multiplex PCR assay. As for the authors' bioinformatics: To diagnose cytomegalovirus status from the catalog of TCR beta chain sequences, a statistical classification framework was built. In its TCRdb copy, this immuneACCESS table keeps in-frame sequences only and misses some clones. Where compared with another copy, unresolved V genes explain less than half of these, and the others have no known cause. V and J calls and clone size follow that table, whereas D and trimming were derived from the DNA. The sample has about 200,000 clones on record, roughly 84% of them singletons. The ten biggest clones cover roughly 2% of the sample.

Specimen: PBMCs. The clonotype originates from a woman between 18 and 29 years old in good health and CMV-seropositive. The chain is made from TRBV7-9 and TRBJ2-2; TRBD2 might be the D gene, on 6 matching bases. The nucleotide sequence reads TGTGCCAGCAGCCCCGGGACTCTGGTCACCGGGGAGCTGTTTTTT. It translates as CASSPGTLVTGELFF.